Listed here is a single T cell receptor beta chain. Its specificity is unknown. V gave up 3 bases and J gave up 7 bases; unmatched junction bases: 4. This CDR3 is built from 14 residues. Per germline, CDR1 LNHNV and CDR2 YYDKDF (reference sequence). The data stem from a study of shared clonotypes between healthy human individuals. Broader study findings: Tissue TCR repertoires likely differ from these blood-only repertoires. Rarefaction gave evidence that sorted-subset sequencing remained incomplete despite large depth. Represented diversity (both genetic and exposure-history) was limited by the small number of donors. Clonotypes shared by all four donors outscored non-shared clonotypes in generation probability.

The table came from immunoSEQ multiplex PCR; TCRdb's copy has only in-frame clones and leaves some out. The sample carries some 240,000 clones, 50% to 75% recorded once. The chain recombines TRBV15 with TRBJ1-2; 11 nucleotides match TRBD1. The clonotype originates from a man aged 25-45 years in good health. What was sequenced was memory CD4+ T cells sorted from blood. Subset of the sample: CD45RA-negative fraction. The CDR3 reads CATSRGTGGRGYTF. In nucleotides, the CDR3 is TGTGCCACCAGCAGGGGGACAGGGGGACGTGGCTACACCTTC.